This T cell receptor beta chain originates from a study of blood T cell repertoires in COVID-19. Authors' processing steps: Amplified reference gene primers provided the basis for estimating nucleated cell counts. The repertoire was sequenced with immunoSEQ multiplex PCR; TCRdb's copy has only in-frame clones and lacks some. V, J and clone size were drawn from that table, and D and trimming were deduced from the DNA. The table has just over 300,000 clones, around 89% seen once. Cohort placement rested on clinical history that participants reported themselves. V was pared by 10 bases and J by 7 bases, with 11 bases between. The CDR3 runs 11 residues. In germline, CDR1 is SNHLY, CDR2 FYNNEI.

This receptor was obtained from a young woman with acute COVID-19. This chain links TRBV2 with TRBJ2-1; TRBD2 is a possible D gene (5 bases). Sequenced: PBMCs or T cells enriched from blood (not recorded which). As DNA, the CDR3 is TGTGCCACCCAAGCGGTAAATGAGCAGTTCTTC. This codes for CATQAVNEQFF.